Below, one T cell receptor (beta chain) is given with its context. Antigen unknown. Together with a sample-barcoded 5' primer, a J-beta primer mix was included in a second PCR lasting about 6 to 11 cycles. Through a template-switch adaptor with 12 random nucleotides, each cDNA molecule received a tag. TCRdb re-called the 5' RACE reads through MiXCR, storing one row per CDR3 protein. The data hold some 1.5 million distinct CDR3 sequences, with 35% to 45% observed a single time. These data come from a study of blood T cells in healthy people across ages. CDR1 SNHLY and CDR2 FYNNEI come from the germline V gene. Trimming at V came to 5 bases and at J to 3 bases, leaving 6 bases not matched to a gene. This CDR3 has 15 amino acids. Study-wide results and caveats: Long-lived donors carried more naive CD4+ cells and greater diversity than aged donors.

This chain connects TRBV2 to TRBJ2-3, with TRBD1 matching over 9 bases. Input material: blood. The clonotype comes from a woman younger than 35 in good health. The CDR3 sequence is CASSQFGTGTDTQYF. The CDR3 nucleotides are TGTGCCAGCAGTCAGTTCGGGACAGGGACAGATACGCAGTATTTT.